The present T cell receptor beta chain was sequenced within a study of cytomegalovirus exposure and HLA in healthy donors. CDR1 MRHNA and CDR2 SNTAGT come from the germline V gene. This CDR3 spans 16 amino acids. With 3 bases clipped from V and 3 bases from J, the junction kept 8 bases outside the gene matches. The study ran its PCR with 60 Vbeta and 13 Jbeta primers. The protocol was immunoSEQ multiplex PCR, while the TCRdb copy is restricted to in-frame clones and leaves out a portion. The sample records roughly 140,000 clones, under 90% being singletons. Study results and caveats: Across HLA loci, a later analysis found differing TCR association rates, with DRB1 most and HLA-C fewest.

Regarding this clone: The antigen is unknown.

The chain combines TRBV6-4 with TRBJ2-1; 7 nucleotides match TRBD1. The TCR was taken from a man aged 35 to 55 in good health and CMV-seronegative. The sample comprised PBMCs. CDR3 coding DNA: TGTGCCAGCAGTGAACTGAAGACAGGGTTCTACAATGAGCAGTTCTTC. This encodes CASSELKTGFYNEQFF.